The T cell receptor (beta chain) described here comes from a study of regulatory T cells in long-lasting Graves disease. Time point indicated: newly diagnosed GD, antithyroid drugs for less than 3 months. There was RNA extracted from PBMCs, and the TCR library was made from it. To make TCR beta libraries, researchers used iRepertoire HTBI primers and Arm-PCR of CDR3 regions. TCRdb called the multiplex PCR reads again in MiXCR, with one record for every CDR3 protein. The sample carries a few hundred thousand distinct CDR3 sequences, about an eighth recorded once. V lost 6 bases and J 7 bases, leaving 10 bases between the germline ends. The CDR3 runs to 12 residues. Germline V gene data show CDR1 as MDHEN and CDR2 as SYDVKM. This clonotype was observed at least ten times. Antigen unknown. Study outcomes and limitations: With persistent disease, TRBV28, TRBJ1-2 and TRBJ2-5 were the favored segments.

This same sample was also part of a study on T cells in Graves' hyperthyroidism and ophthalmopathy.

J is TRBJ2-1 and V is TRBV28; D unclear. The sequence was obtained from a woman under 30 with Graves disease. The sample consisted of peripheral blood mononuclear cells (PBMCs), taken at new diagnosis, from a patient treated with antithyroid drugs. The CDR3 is CASRIAPNEQFF. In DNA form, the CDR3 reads TGTGCCAGCAGGATAGCCCCAAATGAGCAGTTCTTC.